The rows below give T cell receptor beta chains drawn from one sample of a study of cytomegalovirus exposure and HLA in healthy donors. Here immunoSEQ multiplex PCR was the method, and the copy in TCRdb shows in-frame clones only, minus some. The repertoire consists of around 55,000 clones, with approximately 80% occurring once and the leading ten covering roughly 1.5%. Sequencing was carried out using PBMCs. All receptors derive from a female donor in good health and CMV-seronegative. The CDR3 runs from the conserved cysteine through the conserved F or W. The order of the fields is CDR3 DNA, CDR3 protein, clone size, V gene, D gene, CDR3 length, J gene. A D gene is named only where the DNA matches it firmly. Size tells how often a clone was seen (once, few, many) or the class of an expanded clone, and some rows leave it out.

DNA: TGTGCCAGCAGCCCACAGGTTCCGGGCTATAATTCACCCCTCCACTTT; CDR3: CASSPQVPGYNSPLHF; size: -; V: TRBV7-2; D: -; length: 16; J: TRBJ1-6
DNA: TGTGCCAGCAGCAGGGGACAGGGTAACACTGAAGCTTTCTTT; CDR3: CASSRGQGNTEAFF; size: -; V: TRBV5-4; D: TRBD1; length: 14; J: TRBJ1-1
DNA: TGTGCCAGCAGCCGAGGGAGAGATGAAAAACTGTTTTTT; CDR3: CASSRGRDEKLFF; size: -; V: TRBV6-5; D: -; length: 13; J: TRBJ1-4
DNA: TGCGCCAGCAGCCCCTACAGCCCTCCCAGCACCGGGGAGCTGTTTTTT; CDR3: CASSPYSPPSTGELFF; size: -; V: TRBV10-1; D: -; length: 16; J: TRBJ2-2
DNA: TGTGCCAGCAGTTACGTTGGGTCAGAGGGCGAAGCTTTCTTT; CDR3: CASSYVGSEGEAFF; size: -; V: TRBV6-6; D: -; length: 14; J: TRBJ1-1
DNA: TGTGCCAGCAGTGCAAACTACAATGAGCAGTTCTTC; CDR3: CASSANYNEQFF; size: -; V: TRBV6-1; D: -; length: 12; J: TRBJ2-1
DNA: TGTGCCAGCAGCCCCCCCGGACAGTACGAGCAGTACTTC; CDR3: CASSPPGQYEQYF; size: -; V: TRBV7-9; D: -; length: 13; J: TRBJ2-7
DNA: TGTGCCAGCAGTGAGAGGGTTACCGGGGAGCTGTTTTTT; CDR3: CASSERVTGELFF; size: -; V: TRBV2; D: -; length: 13; J: TRBJ2-2
DNA: TGTGCTAGTGGTTTGGTACTTGGAAGGAGTTCTTTCACTGAAGCTTTCTTT; CDR3: CASGLVLGRSSFTEAFF; size: -; V: TRBV12-5; D: -; length: 17; J: TRBJ1-1
DNA: TGTGCCAGTAGTCCCAGGGTATGGGACAGTGCCTACGAGCAGTACTTC; CDR3: CASSPRVWDSAYEQYF; size: -; V: TRBV19; D: TRBD1; length: 16; J: TRBJ2-7
DNA: TGTGCCAGCAGCTTAGCAAGCGGAACAGGGTCGACCGGGGAGCTGTTTTTT; CDR3: CASSLASGTGSTGELFF; size: -; V: TRBV7-6; D: -; length: 17; J: TRBJ2-2
DNA: TGTGCCAGCAGCGCCAGGGTTTGGGGCGAGCAGTACTTC; CDR3: CASSARVWGEQYF; size: -; V: TRBV9; D: -; length: 13; J: TRBJ2-7
DNA: TGCGCCAGCAGCTTTATGGGACAGCAAGTAGCCAAAAACATTCAGTACTTC; CDR3: CASSFMGQQVAKNIQYF; size: -; V: TRBV5-1; D: TRBD1; length: 17; J: TRBJ2-4
DNA: TGTGCCAGCAGTTACTCGATACTAGTGGGGGATACGCAGTATTTT; CDR3: CASSYSILVGDTQYF; size: -; V: TRBV6-5; D: -; length: 15; J: TRBJ2-3
DNA: TGTGCCAGCAGTTTATCGGTGGGGGGTCAGCCCCAGCATTTT; CDR3: CASSLSVGGQPQHF; size: -; V: TRBV27; D: -; length: 14; J: TRBJ1-5
DNA: TGCAGCGCCCCCACTAGCGGGGGCCGCACAGATACGCAGTATTTT; CDR3: CSAPTSGGRTDTQYF; size: -; V: TRBV29-1; D: TRBD2; length: 15; J: TRBJ2-3
DNA: TGTGCCAGCTCACCCCAGGGAGGATATTATGGCTACACCTTC; CDR3: CASSPQGGYYGYTF; size: -; V: TRBV18; D: -; length: 14; J: TRBJ1-2
DNA: TGTGCCAGTAGTATAGTAGGTCAGGGAGGTAGTCAGCCCCAGCATTTT; CDR3: CASSIVGQGGSQPQHF; size: once; V: TRBV19; D: -; length: 16; J: TRBJ1-5
DNA: TGTGCCAGCAGGTCGGTGGGGGGGGAGCAGTACTTC; CDR3: CASRSVGGEQYF; size: -; V: TRBV5-6; D: TRBD2; length: 12; J: TRBJ2-5
DNA: TGTGCCCGTGGGGGAGGAACCGGGGAGCTGTTTTTT; CDR3: CARGGGTGELFF; size: -; V: TRBV30; D: -; length: 12; J: TRBJ2-2
DNA: TGTGCCAGCAGGTCCCGGGGGGGCTCCTACGAGCAGTACTTC; CDR3: CASRSRGGSYEQYF; size: -; V: TRBV27; D: TRBD2; length: 14; J: TRBJ2-7
DNA: TGCGCCAGCAGCGTGACTAGCGGTGCTTACAATGAGCAGTTCTTC; CDR3: CASSVTSGAYNEQFF; size: -; V: TRBV5-1; D: TRBD2; length: 15; J: TRBJ2-1
DNA: TGTGCCAGTAGTATAGGCGGACTCCAGGGCTACACCTTC; CDR3: CASSIGGLQGYTF; size: -; V: TRBV19; D: -; length: 13; J: TRBJ1-2
DNA: TGTGCCTGGAGTGGGTCCGTAACAGGGGCCAGGGATACGCAGTATTTT; CDR3: CAWSGSVTGARDTQYF; size: -; V: TRBV30; D: TRBD1; length: 16; J: TRBJ2-3
DNA: TGTGCCAGCAGCTCAAACAGGGGCGCTTGGATGAACACTGAAGCTTTCTTT; CDR3: CASSSNRGAWMNTEAFF; size: -; V: TRBV7-2; D: TRBD1; length: 17; J: TRBJ1-1
DNA: TGTGCCAGCAGCTTCCCCTACGGAGGCGAAGAGACCCAGTACTTC; CDR3: CASSFPYGGEETQYF; size: few; V: TRBV7-6; D: -; length: 15; J: TRBJ2-5
DNA: TGTGCCAGCAGTGGCGGGAGCTCCTACGAGCAGTACTTC; CDR3: CASSGGSSYEQYF; size: -; V: TRBV2; D: TRBD2; length: 13; J: TRBJ2-7
DNA: TGTGCTAGTGGCATAGGGACAGGGTCTACAGATACGCAGTATTTT; CDR3: CASGIGTGSTDTQYF; size: -; V: TRBV12-5; D: TRBD1; length: 15; J: TRBJ2-3
DNA: TGTGCCAGCAGCTCGGGGAGATTCACCTACAATGAGCAGTTCTTC; CDR3: CASSSGRFTYNEQFF; size: -; V: TRBV11-2; D: -; length: 15; J: TRBJ2-1
DNA: TGTGCCAGCAGCCAGACCGGACAGAGAAACACCATATATTTT; CDR3: CASSQTGQRNTIYF; size: -; V: TRBV14; D: -; length: 14; J: TRBJ1-3
DNA: TGTGCCTGGAGCCCCGGGACTCACAGAGGTACGCAGTATTTT; CDR3: CAWSPGTHRGTQYF; size: -; V: TRBV30; D: -; length: 14; J: TRBJ2-3
DNA: TGTGCTAGTGGTTTGCAGGGTTATACTGAAGCTTTCTTT; CDR3: CASGLQGYTEAFF; size: few; V: TRBV12-5; D: -; length: 13; J: TRBJ1-1
DNA: TGTGCCAGCAGCGCTAACAGGGGGCCCACCTACGAGCAGTACTTC; CDR3: CASSANRGPTYEQYF; size: -; V: TRBV7-2; D: TRBD1; length: 15; J: TRBJ2-7
DNA: TGCAGCGTTGAATCCGAGTATGGCTACACCTTC; CDR3: CSVESEYGYTF; size: few; V: TRBV29-1; D: -; length: 11; J: TRBJ1-2
DNA: TGTGCCAGCGAAACCGAGGGTTTAGGTGGCTACACCTTC; CDR3: CASETEGLGGYTF; size: few; V: TRBV2; D: -; length: 13; J: TRBJ1-2
DNA: TGTGCCACCAGCAGAGGGGACAGCCGATTTATGAACACCGGGGAGCTGTTTTTT; CDR3: CATSRGDSRFMNTGELFF; size: -; V: TRBV15; D: TRBD1; length: 18; J: TRBJ2-2
DNA: TGTGCCGGGCAGGACAGGGGGAATGAAAAACTGTTTTTT; CDR3: CAGQDRGNEKLFF; size: once; V: TRBV6-1; D: TRBD1; length: 13; J: TRBJ1-4
DNA: TGTGCCTGGTCCGAGACAGGAGCCTACGAGCAGTACTTC; CDR3: CAWSETGAYEQYF; size: -; V: TRBV30; D: -; length: 13; J: TRBJ2-7
DNA: TGTGCCAGTCAACCCAAGACAGGGTGGCGCGAGCAGTACTTC; CDR3: CASQPKTGWREQYF; size: -; V: TRBV27; D: TRBD1; length: 14; J: TRBJ2-7
DNA: TGTGCCTGGATAGTCGACATGAACACTGAAGCTTTCTTT; CDR3: CAWIVDMNTEAFF; size: few; V: TRBV30; D: -; length: 13; J: TRBJ1-1
DNA: TGTGCCAGCAGCTTAAATCACATCACCGGGGAGCTGTTTTTT; CDR3: CASSLNHITGELFF; size: -; V: TRBV7-2; D: -; length: 14; J: TRBJ2-2
DNA: TGTGCCAGCAGCGTATCCGGGACAGGGGGATACACCGGGGAGCTGTTTTTT; CDR3: CASSVSGTGGYTGELFF; size: -; V: TRBV11-2; D: TRBD1; length: 17; J: TRBJ2-2
DNA: TGCGCCAGCAGCCAAGTAGGCACAGACAGGTATGGCTACACCTTC; CDR3: CASSQVGTDRYGYTF; size: few; V: TRBV4-1; D: -; length: 15; J: TRBJ1-2
DNA: TGTGCCAGCAGCTTAGTGGCGGGGTTGAGAAATCAGCCCCAGCATTTT; CDR3: CASSLVAGLRNQPQHF; size: -; V: TRBV7-2; D: -; length: 16; J: TRBJ1-5
DNA: TGTGCCAGCAGCTTCCGGACAGGGGAAACTGAAGCTTTCTTT; CDR3: CASSFRTGETEAFF; size: -; V: TRBV7-2; D: TRBD1; length: 14; J: TRBJ1-1
DNA: TGCGCCAGCAGTTCGCGGGGGGGCCCAGAGACCCAGTACTTC; CDR3: CASSSRGGPETQYF; size: -; V: TRBV4-1; D: TRBD2; length: 14; J: TRBJ2-5
DNA: TGTGCCAGCTCACCGCCGGACAGACTTGGGTATGGCTACACCTTC; CDR3: CASSPPDRLGYGYTF; size: -; V: TRBV18; D: -; length: 15; J: TRBJ1-2
DNA: TGTGCCAGCAGCGTAGGCAGTGGTGGCTACACCTTC; CDR3: CASSVGSGGYTF; size: once; V: TRBV9; D: -; length: 12; J: TRBJ1-2
DNA: TGTGCCAGCAGCTTCGGACAGGGGGCTCGGGAGACCCAGTACTTC; CDR3: CASSFGQGARETQYF; size: -; V: TRBV7-9; D: TRBD1; length: 15; J: TRBJ2-5
DNA: TGTGCCAGCAGTGAAACTAGCGGGGGGGCCGGTCGAGAGACCCAGTACTTC; CDR3: CASSETSGGAGRETQYF; size: -; V: TRBV6-1; D: TRBD2; length: 17; J: TRBJ2-5
DNA: TGCGCCAGCCTCAGGACAGGGGATGAAGAGCAGTACTTC; CDR3: CASLRTGDEEQYF; size: -; V: TRBV10-2; D: TRBD1; length: 13; J: TRBJ2-7
DNA: TGCGCCAGCAGCCAGGGCTTTAACTATGGCTACACCTTC; CDR3: CASSQGFNYGYTF; size: -; V: TRBV4-1; D: -; length: 13; J: TRBJ1-2
DNA: TGTGCCAGCAGCTTTAGCGGGGGCGGCACCGGGGAGCTGTTTTTT; CDR3: CASSFSGGGTGELFF; size: -; V: TRBV7-3; D: TRBD2; length: 15; J: TRBJ2-2
DNA: TGTGCCAGTAGTATGCGGGACAGGGTGAGTGGCTACACCTTC; CDR3: CASSMRDRVSGYTF; size: -; V: TRBV19; D: TRBD1; length: 14; J: TRBJ1-2
DNA: TGTGCCATCAGTTACGGGGGAGACAGGGGTTGGGACACTGAAGCTTTCTTT; CDR3: CAISYGGDRGWDTEAFF; size: -; V: TRBV10-3; D: TRBD1; length: 17; J: TRBJ1-1